Listed here is a single T cell receptor (beta chain). Original processing notes: Amplified reference gene primers provided the basis for estimating nucleated cell counts. Using immunoSEQ multiplex PCR, the repertoire was profiled, and TCRdb retains in-frame clones only, with some absent. V, J and clone size reflect that table, while D and trimming were determined from the DNA. The sample includes 200,000 to 250,000 clones, around 84% of them seen just once. This entry comes from a study of blood T cell repertoires in COVID-19. On the study more broadly: Acute-phase and convalescent COVID-19 samples originated in the United States, Italy and Spain. T cells, B-cell-depleted T cells, or PBMCs supplied cDNA or gDNA.

Germline-derived CDR1 and CDR2 are LGHNA and YNFKEQ. With 4 bases clipped from V and 1 base from J, the junction kept 4 bases outside the gene matches. The CDR3 is 15 residues long. This receptor was obtained from a man aged 50-60 years who had recovered from COVID-19. This rearrangement joins TRBV4-2 to TRBJ2-4; 7 bases align to TRBD1. Sequencing was performed on peripheral blood. DNA of the CDR3: TGTGCCAGCAGCCTCCTGGGACAGGCCAAAAACATTCAGTACTTC. Translation: CASSLLGQAKNIQYF.